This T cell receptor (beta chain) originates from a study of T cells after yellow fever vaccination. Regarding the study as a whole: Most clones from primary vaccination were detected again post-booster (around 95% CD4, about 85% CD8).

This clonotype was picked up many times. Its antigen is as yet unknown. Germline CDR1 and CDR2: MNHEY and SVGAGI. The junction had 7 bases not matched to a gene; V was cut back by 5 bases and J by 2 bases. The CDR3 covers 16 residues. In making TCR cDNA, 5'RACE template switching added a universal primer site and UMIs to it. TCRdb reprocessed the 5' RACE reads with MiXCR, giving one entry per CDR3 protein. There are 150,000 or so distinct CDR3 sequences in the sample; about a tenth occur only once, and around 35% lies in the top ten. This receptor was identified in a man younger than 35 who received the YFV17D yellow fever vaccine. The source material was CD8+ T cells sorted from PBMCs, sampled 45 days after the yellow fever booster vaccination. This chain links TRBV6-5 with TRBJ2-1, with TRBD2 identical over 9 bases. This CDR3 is CASSILAGDPYNEQFF. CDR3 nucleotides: TGTGCCAGCAGTATTTTAGCGGGGGACCCCTACAATGAGCAGTTCTTC.